This TCR beta chain was obtained from a study of T cell responses to AZD1222 COVID-19 vaccine. The CDR3 loop spans 14 amino acids. CDR1 and CDR2 (germline): SEHNR, FQNEAQ (reference sequence). V was clipped by 5 bases and J by 0 bases, with 8 bases between them. Measured with immunoSEQ multiplex PCR; TCRdb has only the in-frame clones, and not every one. The sample consists of around 150,000 clones, approximately 90% of them appearing once. The sequences come from peripheral blood, collected 28 days after the second AZD1222 dose. This chain joins TRBV7-9 and TRBJ1-3, with a tentative D call TRBD1 (5 bases). The sequence came from an adult who received the AZD1222 COVID-19 vaccine. The CDR3: CASSRDGSGNTIYF. CDR3 sequence (DNA): TGTGCCAGCAGCCGGGACGGCTCTGGAAACACCATATATTTT.